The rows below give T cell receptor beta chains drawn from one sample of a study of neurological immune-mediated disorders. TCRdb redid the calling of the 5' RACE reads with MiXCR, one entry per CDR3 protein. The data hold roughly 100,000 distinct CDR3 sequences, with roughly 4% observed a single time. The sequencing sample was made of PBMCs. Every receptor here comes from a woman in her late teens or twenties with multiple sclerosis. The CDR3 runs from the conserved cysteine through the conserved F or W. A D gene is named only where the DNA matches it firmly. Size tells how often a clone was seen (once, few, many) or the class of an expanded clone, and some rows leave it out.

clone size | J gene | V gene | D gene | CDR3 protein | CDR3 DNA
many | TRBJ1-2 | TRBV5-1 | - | CASSSPEAGEGYGYTF | TGCGCCAGCAGCTCGCCTGAGGCAGGGGAAGGCTATGGCTACACCTTC
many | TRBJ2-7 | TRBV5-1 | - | CASSLTSPLSEQYF | TGCGCCAGCAGCTTAACATCCCCTTTATCCGAGCAGTACTTC
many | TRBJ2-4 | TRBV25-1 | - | CASSDQGRGNIQYF | TGTGCCAGCAGTGATCAGGGGAGGGGAAACATTCAGTACTTC
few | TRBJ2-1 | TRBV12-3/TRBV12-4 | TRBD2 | CASSSSGGVRNEQFF | TGTGCCAGCAGTTCTAGCGGGGGGGTGAGGAATGAGCAGTTCTTC
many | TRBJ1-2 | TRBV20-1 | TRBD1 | CSAGTGGYGYTF | TGCAGTGCAGGCACAGGGGGCTATGGCTACACCTTC
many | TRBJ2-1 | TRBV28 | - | CASSPSSSSGMGDEQFF | TGTGCCAGCAGCCCATCGTCAAGCAGTGGGATGGGGGATGAGCAGTTCTTC
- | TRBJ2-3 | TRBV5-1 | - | CASSVGQRGDTDTQYF | TGCGCCAGCAGCGTGGGCCAAAGAGGGGATACAGATACGCAGTATTTT
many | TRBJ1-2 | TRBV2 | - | CASSGGGANYGYTF | TGTGCCAGCAGTGGAGGGGGAGCTAACTATGGCTACACCTTC
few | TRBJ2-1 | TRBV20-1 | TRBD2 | CSAIGTSGAGGIF | TGCAGTGCTATAGGGACTAGCGGAGCCGGAGGGATCTTC
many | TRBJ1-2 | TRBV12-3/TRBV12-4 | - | CASSVQGLFYGYTF | TGTGCCAGCAGCGTACAGGGACTCTTCTATGGCTACACCTTC
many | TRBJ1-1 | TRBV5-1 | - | CASSTEGGNTEAFF | TGCGCCAGCAGCACCGAGGGAGGTAACACTGAAGCTTTCTTT
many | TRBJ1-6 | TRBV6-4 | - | CASYTGHSPLHF | TGTGCCAGCTATACAGGGCATTCACCCCTCCACTTT
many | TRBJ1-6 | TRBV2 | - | CASRQGPSSPLHF | TGTGCCAGCAGGCAGGGTCCAAGTTCACCCCTCCACTTT
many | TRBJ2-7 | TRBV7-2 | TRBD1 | CASSPDRAAYEQYF | TGTGCCAGCAGCCCGGACAGGGCGGCCTACGAGCAGTACTTC
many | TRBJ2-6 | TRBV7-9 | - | CASSFWLSGANVLTF | TGTGCCAGCAGCTTCTGGCTCTCTGGGGCCAACGTCCTGACTTTC
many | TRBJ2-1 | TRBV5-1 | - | CASSAGSRGNEQFF | TGCGCCAGCAGCGCGGGGAGTCGGGGGAATGAGCAGTTCTTC
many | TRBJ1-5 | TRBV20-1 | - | CSALGRAEPQHF | TGCAGTGCTCTGGGCCGCGCCGAGCCCCAGCATTTT
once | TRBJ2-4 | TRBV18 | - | CASSPPGLAKNIQYF | TGTGCCAGCTCACCACCTGGGTTAGCCAAAAACATTCAGTACTTC
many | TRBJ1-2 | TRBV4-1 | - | CASSQEKRGYTF | TGCGCCAGCAGCCAAGAGAAGAGGGGCTACACCTTC
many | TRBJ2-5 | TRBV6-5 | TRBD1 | CASSILRGRGETQYF | TGTGCCAGCAGCATACTGAGGGGGCGCGGGGAGACCCAGTACTTC
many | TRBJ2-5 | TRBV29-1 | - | CSVVPTSNRHQETQYF | TGCAGCGTTGTCCCTACGTCCAACCGCCACCAAGAGACCCAGTACTTC
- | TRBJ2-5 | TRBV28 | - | CASSSDLYQENQYF | TGTGCCAGCAGCTCGGACCTGTACCAAGAGAACCAGTACTTC
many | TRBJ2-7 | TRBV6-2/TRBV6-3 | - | CASNEQSSYEQYF | TGTGCCAGCAACGAACAGAGCTCCTACGAGCAGTACTTC
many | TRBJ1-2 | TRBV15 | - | CATSRDLTVYGYTF | TGTGCCACCAGCAGAGACCTGACAGTCTATGGCTACACCTTC
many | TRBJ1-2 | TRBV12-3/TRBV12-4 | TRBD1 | CASSSRDRDPVYGYTF | TGTGCCAGCAGCTCTAGGGACAGAGATCCCGTCTATGGCTACACCTTC
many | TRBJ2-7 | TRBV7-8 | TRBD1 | CASSHPGTGYYEQYF | TGTGCCAGCAGCCACCCCGGGACAGGTTACTACGAGCAGTACTTC
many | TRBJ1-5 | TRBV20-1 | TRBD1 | CSAYPHLDRGDQPQHF | TGCAGTGCCTACCCGCACCTAGACAGGGGGGATCAGCCCCAGCATTTT
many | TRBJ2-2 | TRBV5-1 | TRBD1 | CASRTGTTGELFF | TGCGCCAGCCGGACAGGGACCACCGGGGAGCTGTTTTTT
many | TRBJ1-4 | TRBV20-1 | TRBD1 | CSASGTGVNEKLFF | TGCAGTGCTTCCGGGACAGGGGTTAATGAAAAACTGTTTTTT
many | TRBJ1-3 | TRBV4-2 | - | CASSQVLGGSGNTIYF | TGTGCCAGCAGCCAAGTATTGGGGGGCTCTGGAAACACCATATATTTT
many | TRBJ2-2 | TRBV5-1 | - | CASSLPGVNTGELFF | TGCGCCAGCAGCTTGCCGGGGGTTAACACCGGGGAGCTGTTTTTT
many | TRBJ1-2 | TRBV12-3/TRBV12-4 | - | CASSPTGKGGYTF | TGTGCCAGCAGTCCGACTGGGAAGGGGGGCTACACCTTC
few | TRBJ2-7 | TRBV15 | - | CATSKDRSPSYEQYF | TGTGCCACCAGCAAAGACAGGTCTCCCTCCTACGAGCAGTACTTC
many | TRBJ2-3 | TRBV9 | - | CASGENTDTQYF | TGTGCCAGCGGCGAGAACACAGATACGCAGTATTTT
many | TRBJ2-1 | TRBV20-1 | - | CSARDPAGYTMSSEFF | TGCAGTGCTAGAGATCCGGCGGGGTATACAATGAGCAGTGAATTCTTC
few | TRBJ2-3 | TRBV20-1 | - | CSAPPGSSTDTQYF | TGCAGTGCCCCACCGGGGTCTTCCACAGATACGCAGTATTTT
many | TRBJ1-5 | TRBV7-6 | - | CASSLGGRGNQPQHF | TGTGCCAGCAGCTTAGGGGGACGCGGCAATCAGCCCCAGCATTTT
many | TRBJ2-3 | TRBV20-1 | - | CSASLAETDTQYF | TGCAGTGCTAGTTTAGCGGAGACAGATACGCAGTATTTT
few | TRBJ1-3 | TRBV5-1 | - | CASSLAERGSGKTIYF | TGCGCCAGCAGCTTGGCCGAACGGGGCTCTGGAAAAACCATATATTTT
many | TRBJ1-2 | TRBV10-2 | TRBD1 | CASSETGQGGGYTF | TGCGCCAGCAGTGAGACGGGACAGGGCGGTGGCTACACCTTC
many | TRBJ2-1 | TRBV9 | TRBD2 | CASSPRLLAGNNEQFF | TGTGCCAGCAGTCCAAGACTACTAGCGGGGAACAATGAGCAGTTCTTC
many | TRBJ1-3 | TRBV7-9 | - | CASRPGSASSGNTIYF | TGTGCCAGCCGCCCTGGGTCGGCGAGCTCTGGAAACACCATATATTTT
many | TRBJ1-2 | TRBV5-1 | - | CASSLLSGGDGYTF | TGCGCCAGCAGCTTGTTGTCCGGGGGCGATGGCTACACCTTC
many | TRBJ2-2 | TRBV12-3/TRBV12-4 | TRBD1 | CASRTGATGELFF | TGTGCCAGCCGGACAGGGGCGACCGGGGAGCTGTTTTTT
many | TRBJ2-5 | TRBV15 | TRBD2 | CATSRPGGERETQYF | TGTGCCACCAGCAGACCTGGGGGGGAACGAGAGACCCAGTACTTC
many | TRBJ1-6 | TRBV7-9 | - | CASSSDREYNSPLHF | TGTGCCAGCAGTAGTGACAGAGAATATAATTCACCCCTCCACTTT
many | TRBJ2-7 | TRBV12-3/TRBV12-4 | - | CASSLGPALLSYEQYF | TGTGCCAGCAGTTTAGGTCCGGCCCTCCTCTCCTACGAGCAGTACTTC
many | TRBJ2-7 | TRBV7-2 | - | CASSLRGGVSSYEQYF | TGTGCCAGCAGCTTAAGAGGAGGGGTTAGCTCCTACGAGCAGTACTTC
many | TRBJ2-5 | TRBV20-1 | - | CSAEKPGRAQETQYF | TGCAGTGCTGAAAAACCGGGACGGGCACAAGAGACCCAGTACTTC
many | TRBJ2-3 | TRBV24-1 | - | CATSGRAAGLDTQYF | TGTGCCACCAGTGGCCGGGCGGCCGGTCTGGATACGCAGTATTTT
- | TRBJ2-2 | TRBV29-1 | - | CSVYSGNTGELFF | TGCAGCGTTTACTCAGGGAACACCGGGGAGCTGTTTTTT
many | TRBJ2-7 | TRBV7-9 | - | CASSPERKDEQYF | TGTGCCAGCAGCCCCGAGAGAAAGGACGAGCAGTACTTC
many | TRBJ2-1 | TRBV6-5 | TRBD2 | CASSPNSGGAYNEQFF | TGTGCCAGCAGTCCTAATAGCGGGGGGGCCTACAATGAGCAGTTCTTC